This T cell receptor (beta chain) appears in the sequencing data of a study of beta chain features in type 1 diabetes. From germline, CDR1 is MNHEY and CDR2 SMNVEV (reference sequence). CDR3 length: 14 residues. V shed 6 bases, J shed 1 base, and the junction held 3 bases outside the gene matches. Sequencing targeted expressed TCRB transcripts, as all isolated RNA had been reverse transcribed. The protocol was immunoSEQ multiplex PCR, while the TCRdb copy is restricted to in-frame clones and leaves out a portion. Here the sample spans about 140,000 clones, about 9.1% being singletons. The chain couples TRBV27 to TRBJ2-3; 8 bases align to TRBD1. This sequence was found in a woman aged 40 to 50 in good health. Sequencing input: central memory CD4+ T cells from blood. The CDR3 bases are TGTGCCAGCAGCGACAGGGGAGGCACAGATACGCAGTATTTT. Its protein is CASSDRGGTDTQYF.